The next 5 T cell receptor beta chains were all read from a single sample in a study of identical twins. TCRdb reprocessed the 5' RACE reads via MiXCR and lists one record per CDR3 protein. The sample lists roughly 1,500,000 distinct CDR3 sequences, around a third seen once, with more than 0.25% in the top ten. The sequenced material came from cord blood. The source of these receptors is a newborn girl in good health.

This clonotype was observed at least ten times. The rearrangement joins TRBV12-3 or TRBV12-4 to TRBJ2-7; 10 positions agree with TRBD2. The CDR3 has 15 residues. V gave up 2 bases and J gave up 3 bases; unmatched junction bases: 4. Written as DNA, the CDR3 is TGTGCCAGCAGTTTATCGCCTAGCGGGAGCTACGAGCAGTACTTC. Its translation: CASSLSPSGSYEQYF.

The count of this clonotype is one. CDR3 coding DNA: TGTGCCACCAGTGACCCTGAGGGTTATGGCTACACCTTC. This sequence encodes CATSDPEGYGYTF. This chain uses TRBV24-1 with TRBJ1-2, with D unresolved. Looked up from germline, CDR1 is KGHDR and CDR2 is SFDVKD. V was shortened by 4 bases and J by 5 bases, with 10 bases between the two germline ends. The CDR3 has 13 amino acids.

J is TRBJ2-3 and V is TRBV5-6, with TRBD1 matching 12 bases. The CDR3 runs to 19 residues. Trimming removed 1 base from V and 2 bases from J; junction bases left unmatched: 11. In germline, CDR1 is SGHDT, CDR2 YYEEEE. The CDR3 sequence is CASSLSGTGGGGLTDTQYF. CDR3 coding DNA: TGTGCCAGCAGCTTGTCCGGGACAGGGGGCGGAGGACTCACAGATACGCAGTATTTT.

This clonotype appeared many times. This chain connects TRBV28 to TRBJ2-3; 8 bases are shared with TRBD2. V was pared by 3 bases and J by 3 bases, with 2 bases of the junction left unmatched. The CDR3 totals 14 residues. CDR1 and CDR2 (germline): MDHEN, SYDVKM. In nucleotides, the CDR3 is TGTGCCAGCAGTTTCCCTAGCGGGACAGATACGCAGTATTTT. Its protein is CASSFPSGTDTQYF.

This clonotype was recorded only once. At one boundary the junction diverges from the germline segment, which might be a read error. The chain couples TRBV6-4 to TRBJ1-5; D not certain. CDR3 length equals 15 residues. Germline V lookup: CDR1 MRHNA, CDR2 SNTAGT. CDR3 loop: CAGSDPERPDQPQHF. The CDR3 DNA reads TGTGCCGGCAGTGACCCGGAAAGGCCAGATCAGCCCCAGCATTTT.